A selection of T cell receptor beta chains follows, all from one sample in a study of blood T cells in healthy people across ages. Each CDR3 protein is one row after TCRdb ran MiXCR on the 5' RACE reads. The table lists hundreds of thousands of distinct CDR3 sequences, about 53% of them singletons. The source material was blood. These receptor sequences come from a man older than 75 in good health. The CDR3 runs from the conserved cysteine through the conserved F or W. A D gene is named only where the DNA matches it firmly. Size is omitted from some rows. Given values are once, few, many or a class for expanded clones.

d_call	v_call	j_call	clone_size	cdr3_nt	cdr3_aa
NA	TRBV5-5	TRBJ2-1	NA	TGTGCCAGCAGCTTGTGGGGGGAGGCGCTCTACAATGAGCAGTTCTTC	CASSLWGEALYNEQFF
NA	TRBV2	TRBJ2-5	NA	TGTGCCAGCAGTGGGGGTCTGGGAGAGACCCAGTACTTC	CASSGGLGETQYF
NA	TRBV6-1	TRBJ1-4	NA	TGTGCCAGCAGTGATAATGAAAAACTGTTTTTT	CASSDNEKLFF
TRBD2	TRBV24-1	TRBJ2-1	NA	TGTGCCACCAGTGATTCTTCCCAGCGGGAGCCTTACAATGAGCAGTTCTTC	CATSDSSQREPYNEQFF
NA	TRBV2	TRBJ2-7	few	TGTGCCAGCCTACAGCGGCATTCCTACGAGCAGTACTTC	CASLQRHSYEQYF
NA	TRBV3-1	TRBJ2-7	NA	TGTGCCAGCAGCCAAGAGCCCTCCTACGAGCAGTACTTC	CASSQEPSYEQYF
NA	TRBV18	TRBJ2-3	NA	TGTGCCAGCTCACAATCGGAGGGGGAGAGGGATACGCAGTATTTT	CASSQSEGERDTQYF
NA	TRBV29-1	TRBJ1-5	NA	TGCAGCGTCATAACAGTGGGCAATCAGCCCCAGCATTTT	CSVITVGNQPQHF
NA	TRBV18	TRBJ1-1	NA	TGTGCCAGCTCACCACCGCGAGTTAAGATGACTGAAGCTTTCTTT	CASSPPRVKMTEAFF
TRBD2	TRBV7-2	TRBJ2-5	NA	TGTGCCAGCAGCCTCCGGACTAGCGGGAGTGTTTTGGAGACCCAGTACTTC	CASSLRTSGSVLETQYF
NA	TRBV6-2/TRBV6-3	TRBJ2-3	few	TGTGCCAGCAGTGAACTAGCTCAGCACAGATACGCGTATTTT	CASSELAQHRYAYF
TRBD1	TRBV6-5	TRBJ2-1	few	TGTGCCAGCCAAGTACAGGGGGCAGGATACAATGAGCAGTTCTTC	CASQVQGAGYNEQFF
NA	TRBV10-3	TRBJ2-1	once	TGTGCCATCAGTGATCTACCAGGTTGCAATGAGCAGTTCTTC	CAISDLPGCNEQFF
TRBD1	TRBV20-1	TRBJ2-7	NA	TGCAGTGCTAGGGGGACAGTGGCCTACGAGCAGTACTTC	CSARGTVAYEQYF
NA	TRBV7-3	TRBJ2-5	NA	TGTGCCAGCAGCCGAGTCGGTCGGGCTCAAGAGACCCAGTACTTC	CASSRVGRAQETQYF
TRBD2	TRBV9	TRBJ2-1	NA	TGTGCCAGCAGCGTGCCTAGCGGGAGTCCCCTTGAGCAGTTCTTC	CASSVPSGSPLEQFF
TRBD1	TRBV27	TRBJ1-1	NA	TGTGCCAGCAGTCCATCCGGACAGGGGGTCGTTGGCACTGAAGCTTTCTTT	CASSPSGQGVVGTEAFF
NA	TRBV12-5	TRBJ2-7	few	TGTGCTAGTGGTTTGTTGGGACTCAAATACTACGAGCAGTACTTC	CASGLLGLKYYEQYF
NA	TRBV7-9	TRBJ2-1	NA	TGTGCCGAGGGTCACCGCCAAGTCAACAATGAGCAGTTCTTC	CAEGHRQVNNEQFF
TRBD2	TRBV28	TRBJ2-7	once	TGTGCCAGCAGGGGATTAAGGACTAGCGGGAGGGGAGAGCAGTACTTC	CASRGLRTSGRGEQYF
TRBD1	TRBV7-9	TRBJ2-1	NA	TGTGCCAGCAGCTCCGAGGGACAGGGGGCGGTGGAGCAGTTCTTC	CASSSEGQGAVEQFF
NA	TRBV18	TRBJ2-1	NA	TGTGCCAGCTCACCTTCGCAGTCCTACAATGAGCAGTTCTTC	CASSPSQSYNEQFF
NA	TRBV20-1	TRBJ2-3	NA	TGCAGTGCTAGAGCTAACAGGGACGGAACAGATACGCAGTATTTT	CSARANRDGTDTQYF
TRBD1	TRBV10-1	TRBJ2-7	few	TGCGCCAGCAGCGACCGGACAGGGGTTGCCTACGAGCAGTACTTC	CASSDRTGVAYEQYF
NA	TRBV7-6	TRBJ2-5	once	TGTGCCAGCAGCATGCTCCAAGAGACCCAGTACTTC	CASSMLQETQYF
NA	TRBV27	TRBJ2-7	few	TGTGCCAGCAGTTTTAAAGATCCCACCTACGAGCAGTACTTC	CASSFKDPTYEQYF
TRBD2	TRBV3-1	TRBJ2-1	NA	TGTGCCAGCAGCAGCAGTTCCGGGACTAGCGGGATTCTTCCCAATGAGCAGTTCTTC	CASSSSSGTSGILPNEQFF
TRBD2	TRBV9	TRBJ2-5	few	TGTGCCAGCAGCGTGGGCGGGAGGGTCGAGGAGACCCAGTACTTC	CASSVGGRVEETQYF
NA	TRBV20-1	TRBJ2-1	once	TGCAGTGCGGGTGGGCTCCCCGGGGCCAATGAGCAGTTCTTC	CSAGGLPGANEQFF